One sample yielded the 20 T cell receptor beta chains listed below, sequenced in a study of blood T cell repertoires in COVID-19. TCRdb's table, derived via immunoSEQ multiplex PCR, lists solely in-frame clones and lacks some. This table has around 160,000 clones, 65% to 85% appearing once. Input material: PBMCs or T cells enriched from blood (not recorded which). The receptors stem from a woman between 50 and 59 years old who had been exposed to COVID-19.

The chain has TRBV9 and TRBJ2-1; 13 bases map to TRBD2. After removal of 3 bases from V and 7 bases from J, the junction contained 7 bases not matched to a gene. This CDR3 is 16 amino acids long. Germline loops: CDR1 SGDLS, CDR2 YYNGEE. In DNA, the CDR3 is TGTGCCAGCAGCGAGAGGGTGACTAGCGGGAGGAATGAGCAGTTCTTC. Its translation is CASSERVTSGRNEQFF.

The chain links TRBV9 to TRBJ2-3, with D uncertain. V was cut by 0 bases and J by 5 bases, with 16 bases left in between. CDR1 and CDR2 (germline): SGDLS, YYNGEE. The CDR3 totals 16 residues. The CDR3 DNA reads as TGTGCCAGCAGCGTAGCCGCCGCCCTGTACAGAGATACGCAGTATTTT. Protein sequence: CASSVAAALYRDTQYF.

The chain uses TRBV30 and TRBJ1-6; no clear D gene. CDR3 size: 13 residues. Germline V lookup: CDR1 GTSNPN, CDR2 SVGIG (reference sequence). The V end lost 2 bases, the J end lost 5 bases, and 7 bases lay between the germline ends. The chain's CDR3 is CAWSQSDNSPLHF. The CDR3 coding sequence is TGTGCCTGGAGTCAGTCAGATAATTCACCCCTCCACTTT.

The chain couples TRBV24-1 to TRBJ2-2, with a possible D match to TRBD1 (6 bases). V lost 1 base and J 5 bases, leaving 7 bases between the germline ends. The CDR3 is 14 amino acids. CDR1 is KGHDR and CDR2 is SFDVKD in the germline V gene. For the CDR3, the DNA is TGTGCCACCAGTGATTTACAGGGTACCGGGGAGCTGTTTTTT. This translates into CATSDLQGTGELFF.

CDR3 sequence reads: CASSLRLRRETQYF. The CDR3 nucleotides read TGTGCCAGCAGCTTGAGGCTAAGGAGGGAGACCCAGTACTTC. V is TRBV5-8 and J is TRBJ2-5; possibly TRBD2 for D (5 bases). CDR3 length equals 14 residues. With 1 base removed from V and 5 bases from J, the gap between germline ends came to 12 bases. The germline V gene encodes CDR1 SGHTS and CDR2 YDEGEE.

The CDR3 region is CSVQLAGGGPSYNEQFF. CDR3 nucleotide sequence: TGCAGCGTCCAACTAGCGGGAGGAGGACCCTCCTACAATGAGCAGTTCTTC. This chain connects TRBV29-1 to TRBJ2-1; 12 positions agree with TRBD2. With V trimmed by 6 bases and J by 0 bases, 9 bases remained unmatched. This CDR3 has 17 amino acids. Germline CDR1 SQVTM, CDR2 ANQGSEA.

This chain links TRBV10-1 with TRBJ2-5; TRBD1 matches at 9 bases. CDR3 length: 16 residues. CDR1 and CDR2 from the germline V gene are WNHNN and SYGVQD (reference sequence). V shed 2 bases, J shed 2 bases, and the junction held 6 bases outside the gene matches. The CDR3 protein is CASSEGLGQGQETQYF. The CDR3 DNA sequence: TGCGCCAGCAGTGAGGGGTTGGGACAGGGTCAAGAGACCCAGTACTTC.

The rearrangement joins TRBV4-3 to TRBJ1-4, with D possibly TRBD1 on 6 matching bases. Germline CDR1 reads LGHNA; CDR2 reads YSLEER. V was trimmed by 1 base and J by 5 bases, leaving 14 bases between them. This CDR3 is built from 16 residues. Here the CDR3 DNA reads TGCGCCAGCAGCCAAGGCCAGGGGACGGGGAATGAAAAACTGTTTTTT. Its translation: CASSQGQGTGNEKLFF.

This chain joins TRBV5-4 and TRBJ2-7, with a tentative D call TRBD2 (6 bases). The CDR3 is made up of 16 amino acids. V lost 5 bases to trimming and J lost 0 bases, with 18 bases between them. Germline V gene data show CDR1 as SGHNT and CDR2 as YYREEE (reference sequence). CDR3 amino acids: CASSPGLPPNSYEQYF. In nucleotides, the CDR3 is TGTGCCAGCAGTCCTGGACTACCCCCGAACTCCTACGAGCAGTACTTC. Full variable domain (rest looked up from reference TRBV5-4 and TRBJ2-7): ETGVTQSPTHLIKTRGQQVTLRCSSQSGHNTVSWYQQALGQGPQFIFQYYREEENGRGNFPPRFSGLQFPNYSSELNVNALELDDSALYLCASSPGLPPNSYEQYFGPGTRLTVT.

V gene TRBV11-2 combines with J gene TRBJ2-2; possibly TRBD1 for D (5 bases). The V end lost 2 bases, the J end lost 8 bases, and 12 bases lay between the germline ends. Germline CDR1 reads SGHAT; CDR2 reads FQNNGV. The CDR3 spans 14 residues. In DNA form, the CDR3 reads TGTGCCAGCAGCTTAAACGGAAGGGGTGGGGAGCTGTTTTTT. Translating gives CASSLNGRGGELFF.

The chain links TRBV27 to TRBJ2-7; D may be TRBD2 (5 bases). The germline V gene has CDR1 MNHEY and CDR2 SMNVEV (reference sequence). V lost 7 bases and J 3 bases, leaving 16 bases between the germline ends. This CDR3 has 14 residues. CDR3 DNA sequence: TGTGCCAGCACTACTAGTGGGAAGGTCTACGAGCAGTACTTC. It encodes CASTTSGKVYEQYF.

The chain carries TRBV11-2 and TRBJ2-7; D gene ambiguous. CDR1 SGHAT and CDR2 FQNNGV come from the germline V gene. This CDR3 has 12 residues. V lost 6 bases to trimming and J lost 7 bases, with 13 bases between them. Here the CDR3 DNA reads TGTGCCAGCAGTTTGCGATTCCGTGAGCAGTACTTC. Translating gives CASSLRFREQYF.

The V gene is TRBV20-1, the J gene TRBJ1-1; 8 nucleotides match TRBD1. The J segment lost 12 bases and the V segment lost 6 bases, leaving 9 bases of the junction unmatched. Germline V gene sequence: CDR1 DFQATT, CDR2 SNEGSKA (reference sequence). The CDR3 totals 11 residues. CDR3 in DNA: TGCAGTGCAATCGGACAGGGAGGTACTTTCTTT. Its protein product is CSAIGQGGTFF.

The chain links TRBV11-2 to TRBJ1-1; D uncertain. V shed 1 base and J shed 4 bases, with 10 bases lying between them. Germline CDR1 and CDR2: SGHAT and FQNNGV. This CDR3 is built from 14 residues. The CDR3 here is CASSLGGVGTEAFF. CDR3 DNA: TGTGCCAGCAGCTTAGGCGGTGTGGGCACTGAAGCTTTCTTT.

The V call is TRBV5-1, the J call TRBJ1-6, with 7 bases lining up with TRBD1. CDR1 and CDR2 from the germline V gene are SGHRS and YFSETQ. This CDR3 comprises 16 residues. V shed 4 bases and J 3 bases; nucleotides not matched to a gene: 7. The CDR3 DNA reads TGCGCCAGCAGCCACTCGACAGGGAACTATAATTCACCCCTCCACTTT. Amino acids: CASSHSTGNYNSPLHF.

This clone was counted only a few times. The gene calls are TRBV18 and TRBJ1-5; D possibly corresponds to TRBD1 (6 bases). V lost 4 bases to trimming and J lost 4 bases, with 11 bases between them. There are 14 residues in the CDR3. Germline V gene sequence: CDR1 KGHSH, CDR2 LQKENI. In DNA form, the CDR3 reads TGTGCCAGCTCACTTCGGGGGGCAAATCAGCCCCAGCATTTT. Translated: CASSLRGANQPQHF.

The chain carries TRBV19 and TRBJ2-7; 9 bases line up with TRBD1. This CDR3 spans 18 amino acids. Germline V CDR1 and CDR2: LNHDA, SQIVND (reference sequence). The junction had 15 bases not matched to a gene; V was cut back by 4 bases and J by 2 bases. The CDR3 region is CASSTPGGQGGGTYEQYF. The DNA of the CDR3 is TGTGCCAGTAGTACCCCCGGGGGACAGGGCGGTGGTACCTACGAGCAGTACTTC.

V is TRBV4-1 and J is TRBJ2-5; TRBD1 matches 8 bases. Germline lookup yields CDR1 MGHRA and CDR2 YSYEKL. Trimming took 4 bases from V and 5 from J; bases not matched to a gene: 9. The CDR3 is 15 amino acids. The CDR3 region has the DNA TGCGCCAGCAGCCGGGGGACAGGTTCGTACGAGACCCAGTACTTC. It codes for CASSRGTGSYETQYF.

This clone showed up just a few times. The J gene is TRBJ1-5, the V gene TRBV19, with 7 bases aligning to TRBD1. Germline V gene data show CDR1 as LNHDA and CDR2 as SQIVND (reference sequence). The CDR3 is made up of 14 amino acids. With 6 bases clipped from V and 7 bases from J, the junction kept 9 bases outside the gene matches. Here the CDR3 reads CASSPGQVRQPQHF. In nucleotides, the CDR3 is TGTGCCAGTAGCCCCGGACAGGTCAGGCAGCCCCAGCATTTT.

The V gene is TRBV27, the J gene TRBJ2-7, with D tentatively TRBD1 (5 bases). Trimming pared 3 bases from V and 6 bases from J, leaving 6 bases between. The CDR3 has 11 amino acids. Looked up from germline, CDR1 is MNHEY and CDR2 is SMNVEV (reference sequence). CDR3 in amino acids: CASSFQGEQYF. CDR3 nucleotide sequence: TGTGCCAGCAGTTTCCAGGGCGAGCAGTACTTC.